The next 5 T cell receptor beta chains were all read from a single sample in a study of blood T cell repertoires in COVID-19 (dated by TCRdb to about 2020). The library was generated by the immunoSEQ multiplex PCR assay. TCRdb obtained this table from immuneACCESS and retained in-frame rearrangements with V and J assigned. These tables miss some clones; where compared with another copy, unresolved V genes account for less than half of the shortfall, and the remainder is unexplained. The sample table holds around 230,000 clones, of which 81% were seen once. The top ten constitute 7.5% to 9% of the sample. The sample comprised peripheral blood. The receptors here all came from a woman of 80 years or more with acute or convalescent COVID-19.

The chain joins TRBV4-2 to TRBJ2-1; D remains ambiguous. This CDR3 region has 16 residues. Deletions cut 0 bases from V and 0 bases from J, with 9 bases between. Germline CDR1 LGHNA, CDR2 YNFKEQ. CDR3: CASSQDRVGSYNEQFF. The CDR3 DNA reads as TGTGCCAGCAGCCAAGATCGGGTGGGCTCCTACAATGAGCAGTTCTTC.

This sequence joins TRBV7-8 and TRBJ1-2, with 10 bases matching TRBD1. The CDR3 consists of 13 residues. V lost 5 bases and J lost 7; bases outside the gene matches: 4. Germline-derived CDR1 and CDR2 are SGHVS and FQNEAQ. CDR3 sequence: CASSRDRGFGYTF. The CDR3 bases are TGTGCCAGCAGCCGGGACAGGGGATTTGGCTACACCTTC.

The gene calls are TRBV27 and TRBJ1-5, with a possible D match to TRBD1 (6 bases). CDR1 and CDR2 (germline): MNHEY, SMNVEV (reference sequence). The CDR3 loop spans 13 amino acids. V dropped 5 bases and J dropped 8 bases, with 13 bases sitting between them. This chain's CDR3 is CASSPYRTEPQHF. As DNA, the CDR3 is TGTGCCAGCAGTCCCTACAGGACAGAGCCCCAGCATTTT.

This clone came up a few times. V is TRBV28 and J is TRBJ2-5; D is possibly TRBD1 (6 bases). Germline CDR1 reads MDHEN; CDR2 reads SYDVKM. The CDR3 spans 15 residues. Trimming shortened V by 4 bases and J by 0 bases, and 12 bases separated the two germline ends. The CDR3 loop is CASSSWTANQETQYF. DNA of the CDR3: TGTGCCAGCAGTTCCTGGACAGCCAACCAAGAGACCCAGTACTTC.

Here the CDR3 reads CASSFGGTGATNEKLFF. CDR3 DNA sequence: TGCGCCAGCAGCTTTGGAGGGACCGGGGCCACTAATGAAAAACTGTTTTTT. V gene TRBV5-1 combines with J gene TRBJ1-4, with D perhaps TRBD1 (5 bases). This CDR3 comprises 17 residues. Per germline, CDR1 SGHRS and CDR2 YFSETQ. V was pared by 2 bases and J by 2 bases, with 16 bases between.